This record concerns one T cell receptor (beta chain) sequence. Here immunoSEQ multiplex PCR was the method, and the copy in TCRdb shows in-frame clones only, minus some. The table shows over 200,000 clones, with 65% to 90% occurring only once. This specimen belongs to a study of blood T cell repertoires in COVID-19. Germline V gives CDR1 DFQATT, CDR2 SNEGSKA (reference sequence). This CDR3 is built from 12 residues. The V gene lost 3 bases and the J gene lost 6 bases, with 11 bases spanning the gap. The chain employs TRBV20-1 and TRBJ1-2, with no clear D. The receptor's source is a man younger than 35 who had recovered from COVID-19. The sample consisted of PBMCs or T cells enriched from blood (not recorded which). The CDR3 nucleotides are TGCAGTGCTAGTTCGGACGGGGATGGCTACACCTTC. Its translation is CSASSDGDGYTF.